Following are 17 T cell receptor beta chains from one sample sequenced in a study of T cell changes during pregnancy in multiple sclerosis. Only in-frame clones appear in the TCRdb table, and some are missing; sequencing was by immunoSEQ multiplex PCR. Found here are around 60,000 clones, under 95% of them singletons; the top ten hold about 0.49%. The source material was CD4+ T cells from peripheral blood mononuclear cells, sampled after pregnancy. The receptors stem from a female donor in good health, enrolled as a control in a pregnancy study.

This clone came up a few times. The chain employs TRBV12-5 and TRBJ1-1; 7 bases map to TRBD1. CDR1 is LGHNT and CDR2 is FRNRAP in the germline V gene. This CDR3 has 11 residues. The trim removed 11 bases at V and 3 bases at J, leaving 3 bases unmatched. CDR3 residues: CAGGQHTEAFF. In DNA, the CDR3 is TGTGCTGGGGGACAGCACACTGAAGCTTTCTTT.

This chain uses TRBV11-2 with TRBJ1-2; D might be TRBD1 (5 bases). The CDR3 loop spans 16 amino acids. The V end was cut by 4 bases, the J end by 3 bases, with 18 bases between. Germline values: CDR1 SGHAT, CDR2 FQNNGV. CDR3 nucleotides: TGTGCCAGCAGCTCTGAAATTCCCAGGGCAGACTATGGCTACACCTTC. Translated: CASSSEIPRADYGYTF.

The chain recombines TRBV10-3 with TRBJ2-5, with 11 bases matching TRBD1. Germline assignment: CDR1 ENHRY and CDR2 SYGVKD. CDR3 length: 17 residues. J lost 1 base, V lost 1 base, and 5 bases had no gene match. CDR3 nucleotides: TGTGCCATCAGTGAGTACGGCGGGACAGGGGGCCAAGAGACCCAGTACTTC. It is translated as CAISEYGGTGGQETQYF.

The chain combines TRBV5-1 with TRBJ1-2; the D gene is possibly TRBD1 (6 bases). CDR3 length: 14 residues. Germline V gene sequence: CDR1 SGHRS, CDR2 YFSETQ. V was clipped by 3 bases and J by 0 bases, with 9 bases between them. The CDR3 DNA is TGCGCCAGCAGCTCCCAGGGGTCTAACTATGGCTACACCTTC. It encodes CASSSQGSNYGYTF.

This clone showed up just a few times. The chain combines TRBV5-5 with TRBJ1-1, with 7 bases lining up with TRBD1. The germline V gene encodes CDR1 SGHKS and CDR2 YYEKEE (reference sequence). V lost 0 bases, J lost 1 base, and 3 bases stayed unmatched. This CDR3 has 15 amino acids. DNA of the CDR3: TGTGCCAGCAGCTTGGGGGACAGCCGGAACACTGAAGCTTTCTTT. Residues: CASSLGDSRNTEAFF.

This clone occurred once. The chain couples TRBV18 to TRBJ1-3; possible D gene TRBD1, 5 bases. Germline CDR1 and CDR2: KGHSH and LQKENI. Trimming removed 4 bases from V and 0 bases from J, with 13 bases in between. This CDR3 is built from 16 residues. The CDR3 loop is CASSQTEFYSGNTIYF. CDR3 bases: TGTGCCAGCTCACAGACAGAATTTTACTCTGGAAACACCATATATTTT.

This rearrangement joins TRBV18 to TRBJ2-7, with TRBD1 identical over 10 bases. CDR3 length: 15 amino acids. The germline V gene encodes CDR1 KGHSH and CDR2 LQKENI. Trimming took 4 bases from V and 2 from J; bases not matched to a gene: 5. The CDR3 here is CASSLSGTGAYEQYF. As DNA, the CDR3 is TGTGCCAGCTCACTATCCGGGACAGGGGCCTACGAGCAGTACTTC.

The V gene is TRBV2, the J gene TRBJ1-6; 8 nucleotides agree with TRBD1. The V segment lost 5 bases and the J segment 9 bases; nucleotides outside the gene matches: 9. This CDR3 has 15 amino acids. Germline loops: CDR1 SNHLY, CDR2 FYNNEI. In DNA form, the CDR3 reads TGTGCCAGCAGTAAACTGGACAGGGACTTTTCACCCCTCCACTTT. Translation: CASSKLDRDFSPLHF.

CDR3 loop: CASSLERGAGYEQFF. CDR3 coding DNA: TGTGCCAGCAGCCTCGAGCGGGGGGCCGGGTATGAGCAGTTCTTC. The chain uses TRBV7-3 and TRBJ2-1; 9 bases agree with TRBD2. This CDR3 region has 15 residues. Germline trimming cut 5 bases from V and 8 bases from J; bases unmatched to any gene: 10. CDR1 SGHTA and CDR2 FQGTGA come from the germline V gene.

J is TRBJ1-6 and V is TRBV4-2; 9 bases match TRBD1. Trimming took 1 base from V and 7 from J; bases not matched to a gene: 5. Looked up from germline, CDR1 is LGHNA and CDR2 is YNFKEQ. The CDR3 is 16 amino acids. As DNA, the CDR3 is TGTGCCAGCAGCCAAGCGACAGGGGGACGCAATTCACCCCTCCACTTT. This translates into CASSQATGGRNSPLHF.

The chain has TRBV7-9 and TRBJ1-2; no clear D gene. The V gene lost 5 bases and the J gene lost 4 bases, with 11 bases spanning the gap. The V gene's germline CDR1 is SEHNR and CDR2 FQNEAQ (reference sequence). The CDR3 runs to 13 residues. Here the CDR3 reads CASSPHGSYGYTF. The CDR3, as DNA: TGTGCCAGCAGCCCACATGGCAGCTATGGCTACACCTTC.

This chain uses TRBV20-1 with TRBJ2-5; D not resolved. CDR1 DFQATT and CDR2 SNEGSKA come from the germline V gene (reference sequence). The CDR3 length is 11 residues. Trimming left V 3 bases short and J 4 bases short, with 6 bases between. CDR3: CSARRGETQYF. The CDR3 DNA is TGCAGTGCTAGGAGAGGAGAGACCCAGTACTTC.

The chain combines TRBV25-1 with TRBJ1-2; 9 bases are a match to TRBD1. Germline assignment: CDR1 MGHDK and CDR2 SYGVNS. The ends lost 2 bases at V and 2 bases at J; junction bases unmatched: 6. CDR3 size: 16 residues. CDR3 in amino acids: CASSEMGTGRNYGYTF. In nucleotides, the CDR3 is TGTGCCAGCAGTGAAATGGGGACAGGGAGAAACTATGGCTACACCTTC.

The chain is built from TRBV9 and TRBJ2-5; TRBD2 might be the D (7 bases). Germline V gene data show CDR1 as SGDLS and CDR2 as YYNGEE. The CDR3 length is 16 residues. The V end was cut by 4 bases, the J end by 5 bases, with 21 bases between. Here the CDR3 DNA reads TGTGCCAGCAGCCCCTTTTCTACCGGGGGGCGGGAGACCCAGTACTTC. Translating it yields CASSPFSTGGRETQYF.

This clone was detected only a few times. The rearrangement links TRBV5-6 to TRBJ1-1; TRBD1 matches at 8 bases. In germline, CDR1 is SGHDT, CDR2 YYEEEE. The CDR3 runs 16 residues. V was pared by 4 bases and J by 1 base, with 9 bases of the junction left unmatched. CDR3 nucleotides: TGTGCCAGCAGCGCGAACAGGGGGAAGGGGAACACTGAAGCTTTCTTT. It yields the protein CASSANRGKGNTEAFF.

The genes are TRBV4-2 and TRBJ2-7, with TRBD1 as a possible D gene (5 bases). CDR3 length: 13 amino acids. Trimming took off 4 bases at V and 1 base at J, with 8 bases between the two ends. Germline lookup yields CDR1 LGHNA and CDR2 YNFKEQ. The CDR3 nucleotides read TGTGCCAGCAGCCCCGGACATTCCTACGAGCAGTACTTC. This codes for CASSPGHSYEQYF.

In this sample, this clone turned up once. The rearrangement uses TRBV11-3 and TRBJ2-3; 7 bases match TRBD1. The CDR3 is made up of 15 amino acids. Trimming at V came to 5 bases and at J to 0 bases, leaving 5 bases not matched to a gene. The germline CDR1 and CDR2 sequences are SGHNT and YENEEA. The CDR3 is CASSRRQGSTDTQYF. CDR3 nucleotide sequence: TGTGCCAGCAGCCGAAGACAGGGTAGCACAGATACGCAGTATTTT.